A single sample gave rise to the 19 T cell receptor beta chains below, sequenced in a study of blood T cell repertoires in COVID-19 (TCRdb year 2020). Library prep was done by the immunoSEQ multiplex PCR assay. The source is immuneACCESS, and TCRdb retained only in-frame sequences with V and J called. Part of the clones is not carried over; for the studies checked, unresolved V genes explain less than half of this, and the remainder is unexplained. The sample table lists 85,000 or so clones, nearly 95% of them with a count of one. The ten largest clones add up to about 4.7% of the sample. The sequencing sample was made of peripheral blood. The origin of the receptors is a human donor with active COVID-19. The donor label of this sample is uncertain.

CDR3 region: CASSRSGVNTEAFF. CDR3 sequence (DNA): TGTGCCAGCTCCCGTAGCGGGGTGAACACTGAAGCTTTCTTT. The chain links TRBV28 to TRBJ1-1; D call uncertain. This CDR3 contains 14 residues. CDR1 is MDHEN and CDR2 is SYDVKM in the germline V gene. The V gene lost 8 bases and the J gene lost 0 bases, with 13 bases spanning the gap.

The V gene is TRBV5-8, the J gene TRBJ2-1, with TRBD2 matching 7 bases. Trimming at V came to 4 bases and at J to 3 bases, leaving 4 bases not matched to a gene. Germline values: CDR1 SGHTS, CDR2 YDEGEE. The CDR3 totals 14 residues. CDR3 in DNA: TGTGCCAGCAGCCTCCGGGACTACTACAATGAGCAGTTCTTC. Encoded protein: CASSLRDYYNEQFF.

A few counts support this clone. V and J are TRBV2 and TRBJ1-1; a possible D gene is TRBD1 (6 bases). This CDR3 comprises 14 residues. Germline V lookup: CDR1 SNHLY, CDR2 FYNNEI. V lost 5 bases, J lost 1 base, and 11 bases lay in between. DNA for the CDR3: TGTGCCAGCAGTTTACAGGGCGGGAACACTGAAGCTTTCTTT. Protein: CASSLQGGNTEAFF. Variable domain in full (rest from reference TRBV2 and TRBJ1-1): EPEVTQTPSHQVTQMGQEVILRCVPISNHLYFYWYRQILGQKVEFLVSFYNNEISEKSEIFDDQFSVERPDGSNFTLKIRSTKLEDSAMYFCASSLQGGNTEAFFGQGTRLTVV.

The chain combines TRBV6-1 with TRBJ2-5, with D unresolved. V was trimmed by 0 bases and J by 3 bases, leaving 20 bases between them. The CDR3 loop spans 18 amino acids. Germline V gene data show CDR1 as MNHNS and CDR2 as SASEGT. CDR3 sequence (DNA): TGTGCCAGCAGTGAAGCAGTCCCAGGATTGGTGAAGAAAGAGACCCAGTACTTC. The encoded protein is CASSEAVPGLVKKETQYF.

This chain connects TRBV6-2 or TRBV6-3 to TRBJ2-5; D gene uncertain. Germline V CDR1 and CDR2: MNHEY, SVGEGT. This CDR3 contains 12 residues. V was cut by 2 bases and J by 5 bases, with 6 bases left in between. The CDR3 protein is CASSYTWETQYF. The DNA of the CDR3 is TGTGCCAGCAGTTACACATGGGAGACCCAGTACTTC.

The rearrangement uses TRBV10-3 and TRBJ2-1; a possible D gene is TRBD1 (5 bases). Germline assignment: CDR1 ENHRY and CDR2 SYGVKD. V dropped 4 bases and J dropped 6 bases, with 16 bases sitting between them. The CDR3 spans 15 residues. The CDR3 coding sequence is TGTGCCATCAGTGGGTCAAAAGGGGTCGTCAATGAGCAGTTCTTC. Encoded protein: CAISGSKGVVNEQFF.

The rearrangement uses TRBV5-1 and TRBJ1-6, with TRBD1 as a possible D gene (6 bases). Germline-derived CDR1 and CDR2 are SGHRS and YFSETQ. With 0 bases removed from V and 9 bases from J, the gap between germline ends came to 19 bases. The CDR3 runs 17 residues. DNA of the CDR3: TGCGCCAGCAGCTTGGCCAAGGCACAGGGCCCAATTTCACCCCTCCACTTT. Its protein is CASSLAKAQGPISPLHF.

The gene calls are TRBV7-2 and TRBJ1-1; TRBD1 matches at 10 bases. The V gene end was trimmed by 7 bases and the J gene end by 5 bases; junction bases not matched to a gene: 7. The CDR3 has 14 amino acids. Germline lookup yields CDR1 SGHTA and CDR2 FQGNSA. The CDR3 nucleotides are TGTGCCAGCAAGAGACAGGGGGCGCCGACTGAAGCTTTCTTT. Translating gives CASKRQGAPTEAFF.

The chain carries TRBV6-1 and TRBJ2-7; 8 bases agree with TRBD1. Per the germline V gene, CDR1 is MNHNS and CDR2 is SASEGT. The CDR3 loop spans 16 amino acids. V lost 3 bases to trimming and J lost 2 bases; unmatched junction nucleotides: 9. The CDR3 coding sequence is TGTGCCAGCAGTGAGATTGGCGGACAGGGTGCCTACGAGCAGTACTTC. It codes for CASSEIGGQGAYEQYF.

J is TRBJ2-3 and V is TRBV27, with 7 nucleotides matching TRBD1. V shed 6 bases, J shed 4 bases, and the junction held 16 bases outside the gene matches. CDR3 length: 17 amino acids. Germline assignment: CDR1 MNHEY and CDR2 SMNVEV (reference sequence). The CDR3 nucleotides read TGTGCCAGCAGGGCTGCGGGTCACAGGACAGGAGCAGATACGCAGTATTTT. Translating it yields CASRAAGHRTGADTQYF.

V is TRBV27 and J is TRBJ1-5; D is ambiguous. Germline V CDR1 and CDR2: MNHEY, SMNVEV (reference sequence). The CDR3 sequence is 16 residues long. V gave up 5 bases and J gave up 1 base, with 15 bases separating them. Here the CDR3 DNA reads TGTGCCAGCAGTGAGACCAGGTTGACCAGCAATCAGCCCCAGCATTTT. Translating it yields CASSETRLTSNQPQHF.

The chain combines TRBV12-3 or TRBV12-4 with TRBJ2-1, with D uncertain. Trimming took 6 bases from V and 7 from J, leaving 7 bases between them. This CDR3 region has 11 residues. DNA for the CDR3: TGTGCCAGCAGACTTTTGAATGAGCAGTTCTTC. Translated, it gives CASRLLNEQFF.

The V call is TRBV5-1, the J call TRBJ1-2, with D possibly being TRBD1 (5 bases). This CDR3 has 14 amino acids. V was shortened by 0 bases and J by 7 bases, with 13 bases between the two germline ends. Germline CDR1 SGHRS, CDR2 YFSETQ. The CDR3 DNA sequence: TGCGCCAGCAGCTTGGAGGCAGGGTCTCGTGGCTACACCTTC. This codes for CASSLEAGSRGYTF.

This clone has a handful of counts. The chain joins TRBV4-1 to TRBJ2-7; D perhaps matches TRBD2 (5 bases). The V gene's germline CDR1 is MGHRA and CDR2 YSYEKL. The CDR3 covers 14 residues. The V end lost 6 bases, the J end lost 2 bases, and 14 bases lay between the germline ends. CDR3 in amino acids: CASSLRVRAYEQYF. CDR3 DNA sequence: TGCGCCAGCAGTTTGCGGGTCAGAGCCTACGAGCAGTACTTC.

The chain carries TRBV5-5 and TRBJ2-4; no firm D call. Germline V gives CDR1 SGHKS, CDR2 YYEKEE (reference sequence). V dropped 0 bases and J dropped 3 bases, with 10 bases sitting between them. This CDR3 has 15 residues. For the CDR3, the DNA is TGTGCCAGCAGCTTGGTTGGGCAGAACAAAAACATTCAGTACTTC. This encodes CASSLVGQNKNIQYF. Based on the CDR3 plus reference TRBV5-5 and TRBJ2-4, the full variable domain is DAGVTQSPTHLIKTRGQQVTLRCSPISGHKSVSWYQQVLGQGPQFIFQYYEKEERGRGNFPDRFSARQFPNYSSELNVNALLLGDSALYLCASSLVGQNKNIQYFGAGTRLSVL.

The rearrangement links TRBV7-2 to TRBJ2-5; no reliable D call. This CDR3 is built from 16 residues. CDR1 SGHTA and CDR2 FQGNSA come from the germline V gene. The V gene lost 7 bases and the J gene lost 0 bases, with 18 bases spanning the gap. The CDR3: CASTSPRLSNQETQYF. The DNA for the CDR3 is TGTGCCAGCACCTCCCCGAGGCTCTCAAACCAAGAGACCCAGTACTTC. Supplemented by reference TRBV7-2 and TRBJ2-5, the full variable domain reads GAGVSQSPSNKVTEKGKDVELRCDPISGHTALYWYRQSLGQGLEFLIYFQGNSAPDKSGLPSDRFSAERTGGSVSTLTIQRTQQEDSAVYLCASTSPRLSNQETQYFGPGTRLLVL.

This chain links TRBV19 with TRBJ2-7; 9 nucleotides align to TRBD1. CDR1 and CDR2 (germline): LNHDA, SQIVND (reference sequence). Unmatched junction bases numbered 6, after V lost 4 bases and J lost 2 bases. CDR3 length: 15 residues. In DNA, the CDR3 is TGTGCCAGTAGTACCCGGGACAGGGATGCCTACGAGCAGTACTTC. Residues: CASSTRDRDAYEQYF.

The rearrangement joins TRBV27 to TRBJ2-7, with a weak D call TRBD2 (5 bases). V was cut by 0 bases and J by 9 bases, with 12 bases left in between. The CDR3 spans 13 residues. CDR1 and CDR2 (germline): MNHEY, SMNVEV (reference sequence). The CDR3 DNA follows: TGTGCCAGCAGTTTATCGACTGCAAGCGGGCAGTACTTC. It codes for CASSLSTASGQYF.

This clone was recorded only once. The chain links TRBV27 to TRBJ2-1; 9 nucleotides agree with TRBD1. With V trimmed by 5 bases and J by 11 bases, 10 bases remained unmatched. This CDR3 spans 14 amino acids. The germline CDR1 and CDR2 sequences are MNHEY and SMNVEV (reference sequence). CDR3 region: CASSPPGQGPKQFF. The CDR3 nucleotides read TGTGCCAGCAGTCCGCCGGGACAGGGACCCAAGCAGTTCTTC.